The 8 T cell receptor beta chains below were found in one sample sequenced in a study of shared clonotypes between healthy human individuals. Profiling relied on immunoSEQ multiplex PCR, and the TCRdb table lists in-frame clones only, not all of them. The repertoire has about 2.5 million clones, around 90% of them found once; the top ten carry about 0.41%. Sample: naive CD4+ T cells from PBMCs. Subset noted: CD45RA+ positively selected. The receptors come from a man aged 18 to 30 in good health. Some clones in this sample may be carry-over from other donors' samples.

V usage is TRBV28 and J usage is TRBJ1-2, with D unclear. With 5 bases removed from V and 4 bases from J, the gap between germline ends came to 20 bases. The germline gives CDR1 MDHEN, CDR2 SYDVKM. The CDR3 totals 16 residues. The CDR3 DNA reads TGTGCCAGCAGTCACAAACTGGGGAAAGAGATCTATGGCTACACCTTC. It encodes CASSHKLGKEIYGYTF.

The chain is built from TRBV28 and TRBJ2-7, with a tentative D call TRBD1 (6 bases). V was cut by 4 bases and J by 2 bases, with 12 bases left in between. From germline, CDR1 is MDHEN and CDR2 SYDVKM. This CDR3 has 14 residues. CDR3 region: CASSSRDKTYEQYF. CDR3 DNA: TGTGCCAGCAGTTCCCGGGACAAGACCTACGAGCAGTACTTC.

The J gene is TRBJ2-2, the V gene TRBV6-4; no reliable D call. Per germline, CDR1 MRHNA and CDR2 SNTAGT. V was shortened by 8 bases and J by 4 bases, with 17 bases between the two germline ends. This CDR3 has 15 residues. The CDR3 reads CASRLGSDGTGELFF. The CDR3 DNA is TGTGCCAGCCGCCTCGGGTCCGACGGCACCGGGGAGCTGTTTTTT.

The chain has TRBV5-1 and TRBJ2-7; 7 bases are a match to TRBD2. The CDR3 runs to 16 residues. The germline gives CDR1 SGHRS, CDR2 YFSETQ. V trimming: 1 base; J trimming: 7 bases; junction bases outside the gene matches: 14. DNA for the CDR3: TGCGCCAGCAGCTTGTTTCAATTAGCGGGCCTCGAGGAGCAGTACTTC. Protein product: CASSLFQLAGLEEQYF.

V is TRBV5-1 and J is TRBJ1-1, with 7 bases aligning to TRBD1. Trimming at V came to 1 base and at J to 1 base, leaving 4 bases not matched to a gene. Germline-derived CDR1 and CDR2 are SGHRS and YFSETQ. This CDR3 contains 15 residues. CDR3 amino acids: CASSLRGTENTEAFF. CDR3 DNA: TGCGCCAGCAGCTTGCGTGGGACAGAGAACACTGAAGCTTTCTTT.

This chain links TRBV28 with TRBJ2-3; TRBD1 matches at 7 bases. The CDR3 covers 14 residues. V was pared by 5 bases and J by 3 bases, with 5 bases of the junction left unmatched. Per the germline V gene, CDR1 is MDHEN and CDR2 is SYDVKM. The CDR3 nucleotides read TGTGCCAGCAGTCCAGGACAGGTAACAGATACGCAGTATTTT. It yields the protein CASSPGQVTDTQYF.

J is TRBJ2-3 and V is TRBV7-2, with 13 positions matching TRBD2. The CDR3 runs to 17 residues. Germline-derived CDR1 and CDR2 are SGHTA and FQGNSA. J was trimmed by 2 bases and V by 5 bases; bases with no gene match: 7. The CDR3 nucleotides read TGTGCCAGCAGCACACGACTAGCGGGAGGCCCCACAGATACGCAGTATTTT. Encoded protein: CASSTRLAGGPTDTQYF.

The CDR3 bases are TGTGCCAGCAGGGGACAGGGTCTGGAGACCCAGTACTTC. The encoded protein is CASRGQGLETQYF. The chain recombines TRBV6-5 with TRBJ2-5; 9 nucleotides match TRBD1. Unmatched junction bases numbered 4, after V lost 6 bases and J lost 5 bases. The length of the CDR3 is 13 residues. Germline V gene lookup returns CDR1 MNHEY and CDR2 SVGAGI.